These 23 T cell receptor beta chains were sequenced from one sample in a study of blood T cells in healthy people across ages. A J-beta primer mix and a sample-barcoded 5' primer were used in a second PCR of about 6 to 12 cycles. TCRdb redid the calling of the 5' RACE reads with MiXCR, one entry per CDR3 protein. This table holds roughly 1.6 million distinct CDR3 sequences, almost 35% found once. The sequenced material came from blood. All receptors come from a woman in her thirties in good health.

This clonotype was seen a single time. This may be a read error, as it is one base from a much larger clone. The genes are TRBV4-1 and TRBJ2-5; 7 nucleotides align to TRBD2. This CDR3 has 11 amino acids. V shed 3 bases and J 9 bases; nucleotides not matched to a gene: 1. Germline V gives CDR1 MGHRA, CDR2 YSYEKL. The DNA of the CDR3 is TGCGCCAGCAGCCATCGGGAGGCCCAGTACTTC. Protein sequence: CASSHREAQYF.

The chain combines TRBV2 with TRBJ1-1; D might be TRBD1 (6 bases). The CDR3 loop spans 15 amino acids. Per the germline V gene, CDR1 is SNHLY and CDR2 is FYNNEI. V lost 5 bases, J lost 1 base, and 14 bases lay in between. CDR3 loop: CASSSKATGNTEAFF. As DNA, the CDR3 is TGTGCCAGCAGTTCTAAAGCGACAGGGAACACTGAAGCTTTCTTT.

The chain joins TRBV7-2 to TRBJ2-4; the D gene is possibly TRBD2 (5 bases). With the DNA end fitting TRBJ2-7 better, the J assignment may be wrong. The CDR3 is made up of 13 amino acids. Germline loops: CDR1 SGHTA, CDR2 FQGNSA. Here the CDR3 DNA reads TGTGCCAGCAGCTTAGAGAGGGTAGTCGAGCAGTACTTC. This gives the protein CASSLERVVEQYF.

Only a few counts were recorded for this clonotype. This chain connects TRBV3-1 to TRBJ2-3; weak D call: TRBD2 (6 bases). The CDR3 consists of 14 residues. Per the germline V gene, CDR1 is LGHDT and CDR2 is YNNKEL (reference sequence). Trimming shortened V by 6 bases and J by 3 bases, and 13 bases separated the two germline ends. CDR3 amino acids: CASRAGTPTDTQYF. The DNA for the CDR3 is TGTGCCAGCAGGGCCGGGACTCCGACAGATACGCAGTATTTT.

The V and J genes are TRBV7-3 and TRBJ2-1, with D possibly matching TRBD2 (6 bases). V lost 5 bases and J 7 bases, leaving 12 bases between the germline ends. The CDR3 length is 13 residues. The V gene's germline CDR1 is SGHTA and CDR2 FQGTGA. The CDR3 reads CASSPGSFNEQFF. The CDR3 coding sequence is TGTGCCAGCAGCCCCGGGAGTTTTAATGAGCAGTTCTTC.

This chain uses TRBV20-1 with TRBJ2-7; TRBD2 aligns across 11 bases. CDR1 is DFQATT, CDR2 SNEGSKA, per germline (reference sequence). Trimming removed 4 bases from V and 0 bases from J; junction bases left unmatched: 8. The CDR3 is 16 residues long. In DNA, the CDR3 is TGCAGTGCTACCGGACTAGCGGGTTACAGCTCCTACGAGCAGTACTTC. Translated: CSATGLAGYSSYEQYF.

The V and J genes are TRBV29-1 and TRBJ2-1, with D hard to call. Trimming stripped 2 bases from V and 2 bases from J, with 4 bases between. CDR1 is SQVTM and CDR2 is ANQGSEA in the germline V gene. The CDR3 is 12 residues long. The CDR3 region is CSVETPYNEQFF. The CDR3 bases are TGCAGCGTTGAAACCCCCTACAATGAGCAGTTCTTC.

This clonotype has only a few counts. This chain links TRBV5-1 with TRBJ2-7; possible D gene TRBD2, 6 bases. This CDR3 contains 16 residues. Germline V lookup: CDR1 SGHRS, CDR2 YFSETQ. V was shortened by 0 bases and J by 2 bases, with 15 bases between the two germline ends. The CDR3 DNA reads TGCGCCAGCAGCTTGGGTCGCTGGCGGGACCCCTACGAGCAGTACTTC. Protein sequence: CASSLGRWRDPYEQYF.

This sequence joins TRBV3-1 and TRBJ1-1, with no clear D. The CDR3 covers 12 residues. The germline V and J ends were trimmed by 3 bases and 5 bases, with 7 bases remaining between them. Germline CDR1 reads LGHDT; CDR2 reads YNNKEL (reference sequence). CDR3 sequence reads: CASSQIGTEAFF. The CDR3 DNA sequence: TGTGCCAGCAGCCAGATCGGGACTGAAGCTTTCTTT.

This clonotype has only a few counts. The chain links TRBV27 to TRBJ1-6, with D possibly matching TRBD1 (5 bases). Looked up from germline, CDR1 is MNHEY and CDR2 is SMNVEV (reference sequence). The V and J ends lost 0 bases and 9 bases respectively, with 18 bases between them. The CDR3 runs 17 residues. CDR3 DNA: TGTGCCAGCAGTTTATCAGGGCAGGGACTTGAATTTTCACCCCTCCACTTT. Translating it yields CASSLSGQGLEFSPLHF.

J is TRBJ1-2 and V is TRBV29-1; D remains unclear. V gave up 3 bases and J gave up 4 bases, with 9 bases separating them. The CDR3 has 12 amino acids. Germline lookup yields CDR1 SQVTM and CDR2 ANQGSEA. The CDR3 DNA reads as TGCAGCGTTGATTTGTATATCTATGGCTACACCTTC. Protein: CSVDLYIYGYTF.

This clonotype was picked up a small number of times. The chain couples TRBV29-1 to TRBJ1-2; D is possibly TRBD1 (6 bases). This CDR3 has 14 residues. V was shortened by 3 bases and J by 3 bases, with 14 bases between the two germline ends. Per germline, CDR1 SQVTM and CDR2 ANQGSEA. CDR3 nucleotide sequence: TGCAGCGTTGACAGGGGCGACCTTGACTATGGCTACACCTTC. As protein: CSVDRGDLDYGYTF.

The CDR3 loop reads CASRLLGAGGPNEQFF. DNA for the CDR3: TGTGCCAGCAGACTCCTTGGAGCGGGGGGCCCTAATGAGCAGTTCTTC. The chain uses TRBV3-1 and TRBJ2-1, with 9 positions matching TRBD2. The CDR3 is 16 residues long. The germline CDR1 and CDR2 sequences are LGHDT and YNNKEL (reference sequence). Trimming removed 6 bases from V and 7 bases from J; junction bases left unmatched: 13.

The rearrangement uses TRBV20-1 and TRBJ1-1; a possible D gene is TRBD1 (5 bases). V was cut by 0 bases and J by 3 bases, with 20 bases left in between. Germline V gives CDR1 DFQATT, CDR2 SNEGSKA (reference sequence). This CDR3 contains 17 residues. CDR3 residues: CSARDRSGEVRYTEAFF. CDR3 coding DNA: TGCAGTGCTAGAGATCGTTCGGGGGAGGTTCGATACACTGAAGCTTTCTTT.

This sequence joins TRBV6-1 and TRBJ1-5; 7 bases align to TRBD1. Per germline, CDR1 MNHNS and CDR2 SASEGT. V dropped 3 bases and J dropped 5; count of bases not matched to a gene: 4. CDR3 length: 14 residues. CDR3 loop: CASSDATGYQPQHF. The CDR3 nucleotides are TGTGCCAGCAGTGATGCGACAGGGTATCAGCCCCAGCATTTT.

The chain joins TRBV15 to TRBJ2-4; TRBD2 aligns across 8 bases. This CDR3 has 15 residues. J gave up 13 bases and V 4 bases, and 15 bases lay outside the gene matches. Per the germline V gene, CDR1 is LNHNV and CDR2 is YYDKDF (reference sequence). CDR3 loop: CATSNPGTSVVEQYF. The CDR3 DNA follows: TGTGCCACCAGCAACCCCGGGACTAGTGTCGTGGAGCAGTACTTC.

The rearrangement links TRBV4-1 to TRBJ1-1; 8 nucleotides align to TRBD1. Per germline, CDR1 MGHRA and CDR2 YSYEKL. The CDR3 sequence is 14 residues long. V shed 0 bases and J 6 bases; nucleotides not matched to a gene: 3. The CDR3 protein is CASSQEQGVAEAFF. Here the CDR3 DNA reads TGCGCCAGCAGCCAAGAACAGGGGGTGGCTGAAGCTTTCTTT.

Worth noting for this clonotype: One end of the junction is discordant with germline, which a read error may explain. The V gene is TRBV3-1, the J gene TRBJ2-1; D is tentatively TRBD1 or TRBD2 (7 bases each). CDR1 and CDR2 from the germline V gene are LGHDT and YNNKEL (reference sequence). There are 15 residues in the CDR3. CDR3 loop: CASSPRQGLYNGQFF. For the CDR3, the DNA is TGTGCCAGCAGCCCTCGACAGGGACTATACAATGGGCAGTTCTTC.

This clonotype was detected a few times. The chain carries TRBV29-1 and TRBJ1-1; no clear D. The CDR3 contains 14 residues. Between the trimmed V and J ends, which lost 3 bases and 4 bases, there was a span of 15 bases. Looked up from germline, CDR1 is SQVTM and CDR2 is ANQGSEA. The CDR3 region is CSVDVAKAPTEAFF. The DNA of the CDR3 is TGCAGCGTTGATGTGGCTAAAGCTCCCACTGAAGCTTTCTTT.

This chain connects TRBV29-1 to TRBJ2-1; TRBD2 might be the D (5 bases). The CDR3 is made up of 11 amino acids. V gave up 4 bases and J gave up 13 bases, with 14 bases separating them. Germline CDR1 and CDR2: SQVTM and ANQGSEA. The CDR3 loop reads CSVATGMAQFF. The CDR3 coding sequence is TGCAGCGTTGCCACCGGGATGGCTCAGTTCTTC.

The chain recombines TRBV2 with TRBJ1-2; D might be TRBD1 (5 bases). V lost 7 bases to trimming and J lost 6 bases, with 15 bases between them. Germline assignment: CDR1 SNHLY and CDR2 FYNNEI. The CDR3 consists of 13 residues. The CDR3 sequence: CASKPGPSNGYTF. CDR3 bases: TGTGCCAGCAAGCCGGGACCTAGCAATGGCTACACCTTC.

The chain couples TRBV20-1 to TRBJ2-7; TRBD1 matches at 7 bases. This CDR3 comprises 12 residues. In germline, CDR1 is DFQATT, CDR2 SNEGSKA (reference sequence). V shed 2 bases, J shed 6 bases, and the junction held 4 bases outside the gene matches. The CDR3 coding sequence is TGCAGTGCTAGAAGGGACAGCTGCGAGCAGTACTTC. Translation: CSARRDSCEQYF.

A remark on this clonotype: An end of the junction differs from the germline gene, which may be a read error. The J gene is TRBJ2-1, the V gene TRBV20-1; TRBD1 might be the D (6 bases). This CDR3 is 14 amino acids long. In germline, CDR1 is DFQATT, CDR2 SNEGSKA (reference sequence). The CDR3 nucleotides are TGCAGTGCCAAACAGGGTTCCTCCTACAATGGGCAGTTCTTC. Residues: CSAKQGSSYNGQFF.